The 29 T cell receptor beta chains presented below share a single source sample, sequenced in a study of blood T cell repertoires in COVID-19. Assay: immunoSEQ multiplex PCR; the TCRdb copy retains only in-frame clones and omits some. The sample records about 90,000 clones, 85% being singletons. Material: peripheral blood. The source is an older woman with active or convalescent COVID-19.

This sequence joins TRBV6-5 and TRBJ1-4, with 8 nucleotides matching TRBD1. The CDR3 sequence is 15 residues long. Germline values: CDR1 MNHEY, CDR2 SVGAGI. The V and J ends lost 0 bases and 4 bases, in that order; junction bases with no gene match: 1. The CDR3 DNA is TGTGCCAGCAGTTACTCGGGACAGGTTAATGAAAAACTGTTTTTT. This sequence encodes CASSYSGQVNEKLFF.

This sequence joins TRBV6-6 and TRBJ1-4, with TRBD1 identical over 8 bases. The germline V gene has CDR1 MNHNY and CDR2 SVGAGI (reference sequence). The CDR3 runs 11 residues. J was trimmed by 8 bases and V by 10 bases; bases with no gene match: 3. CDR3 DNA sequence: TGTGCCATCCAGGGGGCAGAAAAACTGTTTTTT. Its protein is CAIQGAEKLFF.

CDR3 region: CASSYSTGEVGNTIYF. The CDR3 DNA follows: TGTGCCAGCAGTTACTCGACGGGTGAAGTTGGAAACACCATATATTTT. The chain carries TRBV6-2 or TRBV6-3 and TRBJ1-3; D remains unclear. Per the germline V gene, CDR1 is MNHEY and CDR2 is SVGEGT. The length of the CDR3 is 16 residues. The V end was cut by 0 bases, the J end by 3 bases, with 12 bases between.

CDR3 residues: CASSPGTSEPTEQYF. The CDR3 DNA follows: TGCGCCAGCAGCCCGGGGACTAGCGAGCCAACCGAGCAGTACTTC. The chain joins TRBV5-1 to TRBJ2-7; 10 bases line up with TRBD2. V shed 4 bases, J shed 6 bases, and the junction held 10 bases outside the gene matches. This CDR3 has 15 amino acids. Germline CDR1 is SGHRS and CDR2 is YFSETQ.

V is TRBV6-5 and J is TRBJ1-5, with no clear D. Germline values: CDR1 MNHEY, CDR2 SVGAGI. The CDR3 loop spans 12 amino acids. V lost 10 bases to trimming and J lost 4 bases, with 11 bases between them. CDR3 protein: CAIRAGNQPQHF. The CDR3 DNA is TGTGCCATCCGGGCGGGGAATCAGCCCCAGCATTTT.

V is TRBV3-1 (or the pseudogene TRBV3-2) and J is TRBJ2-3, with a tentative D call TRBD2 (7 bases). V shed 0 bases and J shed 2 bases, with 9 bases lying between them. Germline CDR1 and CDR2: LGHDT and YNNKEL (reference sequence). The CDR3 is 15 residues long. CDR3 nucleotide sequence: TGTGCCAGCAGCCAAGATGGGGGGGCCACAGATACGCAGTATTTT. Encoded protein: CASSQDGGATDTQYF.

This clone is a singleton in its sample. The chain links TRBV28 to TRBJ2-7, with D perhaps TRBD2 (7 bases). Trimming shortened V by 5 bases and J by 0 bases, and 11 bases separated the two germline ends. The germline CDR1 and CDR2 sequences are MDHEN and SYDVKM. The CDR3 spans 14 residues. The CDR3 region is CASSGGGSSYEQYF. For the CDR3, the DNA is TGTGCCAGCAGTGGGGGGGGCAGCTCCTACGAGCAGTACTTC.

The CDR3 is CSVEDPGGYGYTF. The CDR3 bases are TGCAGCGTTGAAGACCCAGGGGGCTATGGCTACACCTTC. V gene TRBV29-1 combines with J gene TRBJ1-2, with TRBD1 matching over 7 bases. After removal of 0 bases from V and 4 bases from J, the junction contained 2 bases not matched to a gene. CDR1 is SQVTM and CDR2 is ANQGSEA in the germline V gene. The CDR3 is 13 amino acids.

The rearrangement joins TRBV28 to TRBJ1-2; 7 nucleotides align to TRBD1. Germline V gene lookup returns CDR1 MDHEN and CDR2 SYDVKM. The CDR3 extends over 14 amino acids. After removal of 3 bases from V and 6 bases from J, the junction contained 7 bases not matched to a gene. The CDR3 coding sequence is TGTGCCAGCAGTTTCCAGACAGGGTTCAATGGCTACACCTTC. Translation: CASSFQTGFNGYTF.

This clone was counted only a few times. This chain joins TRBV2 and TRBJ2-3; tentative D call: TRBD2 (5 bases). Trimming stripped 4 bases from V and 4 bases from J, with 18 bases between. Germline V gene data show CDR1 as SNHLY and CDR2 as FYNNEI. The CDR3 covers 16 residues. The CDR3 DNA reads as TGTGCCAGCAGTGTGGGCCCCGGGATGGGTCCAGATACGCAGTATTTT. This codes for CASSVGPGMGPDTQYF. The entire variable domain, with the rest obtained from reference TRBV2 and TRBJ2-3, is as follows: EPEVTQTPSHQVTQMGQEVILRCVPISNHLYFYWYRQILGQKVEFLVSFYNNEISEKSEIFDDQFSVERPDGSNFTLKIRSTKLEDSAMYFCASSVGPGMGPDTQYFGPGTRLTVL.

The chain joins TRBV6-1 to TRBJ1-4; D not resolved. The CDR3 extends over 13 amino acids. Germline CDR1 reads MNHNS; CDR2 reads SASEGT. Trimming removed 1 base from V and 11 bases from J, with 11 bases in between. The CDR3 sequence: CASSEESSAKLFF. CDR3 sequence (DNA): TGTGCCAGCAGTGAAGAGAGCAGCGCGAAACTGTTTTTT.

The gene calls are TRBV6-2 or TRBV6-3 and TRBJ1-2; TRBD1 is a possible D gene (6 bases). Per germline, CDR1 MNHEY and CDR2 SVGEGT. This CDR3 has 14 amino acids. The V end was cut by 6 bases, the J end by 5 bases, with 16 bases between. CDR3 protein: CASSLRGQTYGYTF. In DNA form, the CDR3 reads TGTGCCAGCAGCCTCCGAGGACAGACGTATGGCTACACCTTC.

This sequence joins TRBV6-5 and TRBJ1-3; D is ambiguous. CDR1 is MNHEY, CDR2 SVGAGI, per germline. The V end was cut by 5 bases, the J end by 2 bases, with 7 bases between. This CDR3 is 13 amino acids long. CDR3 region: CASSPDTGNTIYF. The CDR3 DNA reads as TGTGCCAGCAGTCCCGACACTGGAAACACCATATATTTT.

The sample holds one count of this clone. CDR3 protein: CASSLVFDTGELFF. CDR3 DNA sequence: TGTGCCAGCAGCTTAGTTTTCGACACCGGGGAGCTGTTTTTT. The chain couples TRBV11-2 to TRBJ2-2; no definite D call. Trimming took 1 base from V and 3 from J, leaving 6 bases between them. Germline CDR1 is SGHAT and CDR2 is FQNNGV. The CDR3 consists of 14 residues.

The gene calls are TRBV4-2 and TRBJ1-2; perhaps TRBD1 as D (6 bases). CDR3 size: 19 residues. V shed 2 bases and J shed 8 bases, with 30 bases lying between them. The germline gives CDR1 LGHNA, CDR2 YNFKEQ. CDR3 DNA sequence: TGTGCCAGCAGCCAAAAATTAATTACGACAGGACGGGTAGTCGGAGGCTACACCTTC. This codes for CASSQKLITTGRVVGGYTF.

This chain links TRBV27 with TRBJ1-1; 7 bases are shared with TRBD1. V shed 7 bases, J shed 1 base, and the junction held 6 bases outside the gene matches. Germline V gene sequence: CDR1 MNHEY, CDR2 SMNVEV (reference sequence). The CDR3 spans 14 residues. CDR3 sequence: CASKARQGNTEAFF. The CDR3 DNA reads as TGTGCCAGCAAGGCGAGACAGGGGAACACTGAAGCTTTCTTT.

The chain uses TRBV5-4 and TRBJ2-7, with D unclear. The germline CDR1 and CDR2 sequences are SGHNT and YYREEE (reference sequence). The V end was cut by 1 base, the J end by 0 bases, with 8 bases between. The CDR3 extends over 14 amino acids. The CDR3 sequence is CASSLFQASYEQYF. The CDR3 bases are TGTGCCAGCAGCTTGTTTCAGGCCTCCTACGAGCAGTACTTC.

This clone was seen just once. The J gene is TRBJ1-5, the V gene TRBV28, with D perhaps TRBD1 (5 bases). Deletions cut 6 bases from V and 0 bases from J, with 12 bases between. The CDR3 is 15 residues long. Germline CDR1 reads MDHEN; CDR2 reads SYDVKM. CDR3 in amino acids: CASREQENSNQPQHF. CDR3 sequence (DNA): TGTGCCAGCAGGGAACAGGAAAATAGCAATCAGCCCCAGCATTTT.

The chain uses TRBV5-1 and TRBJ1-2, with D perhaps matching TRBD1 (5 bases). CDR1 is SGHRS, CDR2 YFSETQ, per germline. The CDR3 sequence is 14 residues long. The V end lost 0 bases, the J end lost 6 bases, and 12 bases lay between the germline ends. DNA of the CDR3: TGCGCCAGCAGCTTGGACGGAGGGGTGAATGGCTACACCTTC. The encoded protein is CASSLDGGVNGYTF.

The rearrangement links TRBV5-5 to TRBJ1-6, with a possible D match to TRBD1 (6 bases). Trimming pared 3 bases from V and 6 bases from J, leaving 13 bases between. The CDR3 totals 15 residues. CDR1 SGHKS and CDR2 YYEKEE come from the germline V gene (reference sequence). For the CDR3, the DNA is TGTGCCAGCAGCTCCATAGGGGGTGCTAATTCACCCCTCCACTTT. It codes for CASSSIGGANSPLHF.

The chain uses TRBV6-5 and TRBJ2-1; 10 bases agree with TRBD2. The CDR3 has 15 amino acids. In germline, CDR1 is MNHEY, CDR2 SVGAGI. V lost 4 bases and J lost 2; bases outside the gene matches: 2. The CDR3 nucleotides read TGTGCCAGCAGTTCTCTAGCGGGGGCCTACAATGAGCAGTTCTTC. Its translation: CASSSLAGAYNEQFF.

This CDR3 is CASRLRAGNTF. In DNA form, the CDR3 reads TGTGCAAGTCGCTTACGCGCCGGGAACACCTTC. This chain uses TRBV12-2 with TRBJ1-2. TRBV12-2 is a pseudogene locus. The CDR3 runs to 11 residues.

The V and J genes are TRBV24-1 and TRBJ2-7, with D possibly being TRBD2 (6 bases). Trimming shortened V by 3 bases and J by 0 bases, and 14 bases separated the two germline ends. The CDR3 loop spans 16 amino acids. CDR1 is KGHDR and CDR2 is SFDVKD in the germline V gene. The CDR3 spells CATSDKSGGNSYEQYF. CDR3 bases: TGTGCCACCAGTGATAAGTCTGGGGGGAACTCCTACGAGCAGTACTTC.

The gene calls are TRBV11-2 and TRBJ1-2, with 10 bases matching TRBD1. Germline V gene lookup returns CDR1 SGHAT and CDR2 FQNNGV. The CDR3 is made up of 13 amino acids. Trimming cost V 5 bases and J 8 bases; bases outside gene matches: 5. DNA of the CDR3: TGTGCCAGCAGCCCCGGGACAGGGGTAGGCTACACCTTC. Translation gives CASSPGTGVGYTF.

This chain's CDR3 is CASSLAGTGLYGYTF. CDR3 nucleotides: TGTGCCAGCAGCTTAGCGGGGACAGGCCTATATGGCTACACCTTC. The gene calls are TRBV11-2 and TRBJ1-2; TRBD1 agrees at 8 bases. The V and J ends lost 1 base and 5 bases, in that order; junction bases with no gene match: 6. CDR1 and CDR2 from the germline V gene are SGHAT and FQNNGV. The CDR3 is 15 amino acids.

This clone has just one count. V is TRBV6-4 and J is TRBJ2-3, with 9 bases identical to TRBD1. CDR1 and CDR2 from the germline V gene are MRHNA and SNTAGT. Trimming removed 6 bases from V and 2 bases from J; junction bases left unmatched: 6. This CDR3 has 15 amino acids. The chain's CDR3 is CASRHTGGFTDTQYF. The CDR3 nucleotides are TGTGCCAGCAGACACACAGGGGGCTTCACAGATACGCAGTATTTT.

The J gene is TRBJ2-7, the V gene TRBV11-2, with D hard to call. The germline V and J ends were trimmed by 1 base and 2 bases, with 6 bases remaining between them. The germline CDR1 and CDR2 sequences are SGHAT and FQNNGV. The CDR3 has 13 residues. The CDR3, as DNA: TGTGCCAGCAGCTTAGGCGGAACCTACGAGCAGTACTTC. It encodes CASSLGGTYEQYF.

This clone was recorded once. V and J are TRBV5-1 and TRBJ2-1; the match to TRBD1 covers 10 bases. Looked up from germline, CDR1 is SGHRS and CDR2 is YFSETQ. The ends lost 4 bases at V and 7 bases at J; junction bases unmatched: 11. The CDR3 consists of 16 residues. CDR3 loop: CASSLYPGQGWNEQFF. Here the CDR3 DNA reads TGCGCCAGCAGCCTTTACCCGGGACAGGGGTGGAATGAGCAGTTCTTC.

The J gene is TRBJ2-5, the V gene TRBV7-2; weak D call: TRBD2 (5 bases). V was cut by 1 base and J by 4 bases, with 7 bases left in between. This CDR3 comprises 13 residues. The V gene's germline CDR1 is SGHTA and CDR2 FQGNSA. Written as DNA, the CDR3 is TGTGCCAGCAGCTTAGAACGGGGAGAGACCCAGTACTTC. Translated: CASSLERGETQYF.